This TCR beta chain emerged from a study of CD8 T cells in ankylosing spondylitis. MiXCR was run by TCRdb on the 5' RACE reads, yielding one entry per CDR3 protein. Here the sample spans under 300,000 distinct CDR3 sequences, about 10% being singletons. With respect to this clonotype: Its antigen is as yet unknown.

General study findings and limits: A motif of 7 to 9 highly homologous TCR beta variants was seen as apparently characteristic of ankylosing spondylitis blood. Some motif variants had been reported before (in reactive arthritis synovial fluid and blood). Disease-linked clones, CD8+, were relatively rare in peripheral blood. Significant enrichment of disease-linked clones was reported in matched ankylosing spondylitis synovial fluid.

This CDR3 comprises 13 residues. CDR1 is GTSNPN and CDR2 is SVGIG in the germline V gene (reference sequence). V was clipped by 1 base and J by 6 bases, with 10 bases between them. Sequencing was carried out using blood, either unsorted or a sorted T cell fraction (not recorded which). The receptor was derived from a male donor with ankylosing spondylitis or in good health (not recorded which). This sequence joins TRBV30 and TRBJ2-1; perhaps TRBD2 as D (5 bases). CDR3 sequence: CAWSEDFSNEQFF. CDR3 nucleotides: TGTGCCTGGAGTGAGGACTTCTCCAATGAGCAGTTCTTC.